This record covers a single T cell receptor beta chain. Its antigen is currently unknown. This CDR3 region has 14 residues. V lost 3 bases, J lost 2 bases, and 11 bases lay in between. Germline lookup yields CDR1 SGHAT and CDR2 FQNNGV. This record belongs to a study of lymphopenia after photon versus proton radiotherapy. Regarding the study as a whole: Only patients who died were analyzed for survival; proton advantage is unproven. Post-nadir TCR diversity decline inversely tracked overall survival among those who died.

Using immunoSEQ multiplex PCR, the repertoire was profiled, and TCRdb retains in-frame clones only, with some absent. The sample consists of fewer than 40,000 clones, roughly 94% of them appearing once. The chain recombines TRBV11-2 with TRBJ2-7; the D is unclear. The receptor was isolated from a woman in her forties or fifties with cholangiocarcinoma. This material consisted of peripheral blood, taken from a patient treated with photon-based radiotherapy. CDR3 bases: TGTGCCAGCAGCTTGATGGACCCAGCCTACGAGCAGTACTTC. As protein: CASSLMDPAYEQYF. The whole variable domain, filled in from reference TRBV11-2 and TRBJ2-7, reads EAGVAQSPRYKIIEKRQSVAFWCNPISGHATLYWYQQILGQGPKLLIQFQNNGVVDDSQLPKDRFSAERLKGVDSTLKIQPAKLEDSAVYLCASSLMDPAYEQYFGPGTRLTVT.